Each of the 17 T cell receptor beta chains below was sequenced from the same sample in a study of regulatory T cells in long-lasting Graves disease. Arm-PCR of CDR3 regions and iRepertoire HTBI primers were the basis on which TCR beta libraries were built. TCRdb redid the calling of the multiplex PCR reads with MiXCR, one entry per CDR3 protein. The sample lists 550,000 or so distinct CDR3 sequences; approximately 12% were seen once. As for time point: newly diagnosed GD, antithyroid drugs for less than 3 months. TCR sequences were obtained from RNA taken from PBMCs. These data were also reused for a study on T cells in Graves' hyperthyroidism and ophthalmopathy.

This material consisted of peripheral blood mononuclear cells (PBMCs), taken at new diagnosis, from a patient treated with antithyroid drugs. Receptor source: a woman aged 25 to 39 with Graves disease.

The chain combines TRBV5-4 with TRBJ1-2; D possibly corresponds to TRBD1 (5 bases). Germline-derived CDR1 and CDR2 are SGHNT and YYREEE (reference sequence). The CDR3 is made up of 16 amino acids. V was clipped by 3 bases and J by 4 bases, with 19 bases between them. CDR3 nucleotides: TGTGCCAGCAGCTATGGGCGCGGGGGAGGGCCCTATGGCTACACCTTC. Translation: CASSYGRGGGPYGYTF.

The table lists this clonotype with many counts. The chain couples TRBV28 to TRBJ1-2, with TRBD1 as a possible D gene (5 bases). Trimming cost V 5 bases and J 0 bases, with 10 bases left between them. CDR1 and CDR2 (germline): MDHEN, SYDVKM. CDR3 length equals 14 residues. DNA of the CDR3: TGTGCCAGCAGTCCACAGGTCTCTAACTATGGCTACACCTTC. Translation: CASSPQVSNYGYTF.

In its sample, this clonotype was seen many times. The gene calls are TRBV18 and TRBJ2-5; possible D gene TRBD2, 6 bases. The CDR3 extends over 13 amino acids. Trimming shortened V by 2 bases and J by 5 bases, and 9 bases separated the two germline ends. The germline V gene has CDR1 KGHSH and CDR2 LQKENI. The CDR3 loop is CASSPGLAETQYF. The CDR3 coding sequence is TGTGCCAGCTCACCAGGTCTAGCGGAGACCCAGTACTTC.

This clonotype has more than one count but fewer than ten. The CDR3: CASSLEQGSYEQYF. In nucleotides, the CDR3 is TGTGCCAGCAGCTTGGAACAGGGCTCCTACGAGCAGTACTTC. The V and J genes are TRBV5-4 and TRBJ2-7, with a tentative D call TRBD1 (6 bases). Trimming removed 0 bases at V and 0 bases at J, with 7 bases between. Germline V CDR1 and CDR2: SGHNT, YYREEE (reference sequence). This CDR3 region has 14 residues.

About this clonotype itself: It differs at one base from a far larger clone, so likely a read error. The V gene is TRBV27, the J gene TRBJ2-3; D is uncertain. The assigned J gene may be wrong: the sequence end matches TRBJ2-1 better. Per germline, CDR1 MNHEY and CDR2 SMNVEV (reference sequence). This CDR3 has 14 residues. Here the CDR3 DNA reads TGTGCCAGCAGTCCGCGGACGGAATCCTACGAGCAGTTCTTC. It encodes CASSPRTESYEQFF.

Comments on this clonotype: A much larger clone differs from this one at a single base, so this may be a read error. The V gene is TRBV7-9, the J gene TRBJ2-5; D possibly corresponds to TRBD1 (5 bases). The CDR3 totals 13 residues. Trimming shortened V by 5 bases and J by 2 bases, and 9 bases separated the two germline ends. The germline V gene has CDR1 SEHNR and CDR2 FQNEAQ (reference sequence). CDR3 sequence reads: CASSQTVQETQYF. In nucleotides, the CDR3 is TGTGCCAGCAGCCAGACAGTTCAAGAGACCCAGTACTTC.

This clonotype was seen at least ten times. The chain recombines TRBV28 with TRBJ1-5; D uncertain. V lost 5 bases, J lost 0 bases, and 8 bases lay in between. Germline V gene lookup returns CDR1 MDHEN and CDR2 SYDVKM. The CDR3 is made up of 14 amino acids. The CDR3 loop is CASSEALSNQPQHF. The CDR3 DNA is TGTGCCAGCAGTGAGGCGCTTAGCAATCAGCCCCAGCATTTT.

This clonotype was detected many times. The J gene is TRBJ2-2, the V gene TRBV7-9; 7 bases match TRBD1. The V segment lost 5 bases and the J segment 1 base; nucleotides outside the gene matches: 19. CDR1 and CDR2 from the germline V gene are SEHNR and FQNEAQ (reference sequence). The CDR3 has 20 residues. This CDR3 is CASSPTPGQQTRVNTGELFF. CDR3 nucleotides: TGTGCCAGCAGCCCTACGCCGGGACAGCAAACTCGGGTGAACACCGGGGAGCTGTTTTTT.

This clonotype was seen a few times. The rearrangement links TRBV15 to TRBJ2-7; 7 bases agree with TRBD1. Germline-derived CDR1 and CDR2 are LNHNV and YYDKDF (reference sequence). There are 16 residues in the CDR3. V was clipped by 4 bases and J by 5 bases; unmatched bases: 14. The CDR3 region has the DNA TGTGCCACCAGCACTTTCCGGCGACAGGGTTCCAACGAGCAGTACTTC. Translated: CATSTFRRQGSNEQYF.

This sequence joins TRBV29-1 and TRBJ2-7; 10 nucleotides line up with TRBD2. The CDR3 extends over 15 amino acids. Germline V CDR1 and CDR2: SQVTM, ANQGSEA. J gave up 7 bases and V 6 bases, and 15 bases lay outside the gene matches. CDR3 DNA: TGCAGCGTCGACTTACTAGCGGGGCGCTACAATGAGCAGTACTTC. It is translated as CSVDLLAGRYNEQYF.

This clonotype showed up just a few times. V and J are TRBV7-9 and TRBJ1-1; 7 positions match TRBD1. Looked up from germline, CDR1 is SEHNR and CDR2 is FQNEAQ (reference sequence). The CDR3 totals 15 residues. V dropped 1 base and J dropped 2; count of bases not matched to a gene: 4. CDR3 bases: TGTGCCAGCAGCTTAGTTACAGGGGTTAACACTGAAGCTTTCTTT. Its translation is CASSLVTGVNTEAFF.

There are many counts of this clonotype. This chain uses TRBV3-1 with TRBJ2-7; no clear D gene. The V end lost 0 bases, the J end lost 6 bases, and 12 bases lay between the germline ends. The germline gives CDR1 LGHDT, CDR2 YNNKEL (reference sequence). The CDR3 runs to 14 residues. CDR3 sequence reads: CASSQDKGAAEQYF. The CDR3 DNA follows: TGTGCCAGCAGCCAAGACAAGGGTGCGGCCGAGCAGTACTTC.

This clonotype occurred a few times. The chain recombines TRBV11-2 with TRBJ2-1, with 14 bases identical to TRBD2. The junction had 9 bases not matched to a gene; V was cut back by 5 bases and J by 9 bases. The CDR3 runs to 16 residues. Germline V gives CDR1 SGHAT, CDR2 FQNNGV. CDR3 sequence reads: CASSTGTSGRRGEQFF. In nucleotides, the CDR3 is TGTGCCAGCAGCACTGGGACTAGCGGGAGAAGGGGTGAGCAGTTCTTC.

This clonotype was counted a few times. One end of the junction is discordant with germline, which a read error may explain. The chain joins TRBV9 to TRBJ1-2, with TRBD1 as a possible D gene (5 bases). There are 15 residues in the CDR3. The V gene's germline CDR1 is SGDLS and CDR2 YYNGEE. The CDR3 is CASSQGRSSNYGYIF. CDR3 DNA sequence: TGTGCCAGCAGCCAGGGCAGATCCTCTAACTATGGCTACATCTTC.

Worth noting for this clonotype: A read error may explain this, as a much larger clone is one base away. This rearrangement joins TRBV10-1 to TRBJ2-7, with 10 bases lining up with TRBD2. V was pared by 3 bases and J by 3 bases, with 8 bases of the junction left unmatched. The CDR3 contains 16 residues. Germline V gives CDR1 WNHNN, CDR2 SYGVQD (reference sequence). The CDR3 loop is CASSECTSGAHYEQYF. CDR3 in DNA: TGCGCCAGCAGTGAATGTACTAGCGGGGCTCACTACGAGCAGTACTTC.

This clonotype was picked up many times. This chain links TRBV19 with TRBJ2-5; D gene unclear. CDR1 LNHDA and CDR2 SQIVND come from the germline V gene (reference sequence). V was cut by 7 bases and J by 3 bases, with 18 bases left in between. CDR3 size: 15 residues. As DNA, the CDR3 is TGTGCCAGTAAGTCTTGGCATCTTCTCAAAGAGACCCAGTACTTC. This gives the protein CASKSWHLLKETQYF.

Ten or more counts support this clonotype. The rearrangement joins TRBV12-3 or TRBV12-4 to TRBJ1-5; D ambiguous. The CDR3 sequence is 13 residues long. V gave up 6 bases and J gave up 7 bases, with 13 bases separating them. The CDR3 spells CASRADGRQPQHF. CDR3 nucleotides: TGTGCCAGCAGAGCTGATGGGCGGCAGCCCCAGCATTTT.